The next 24 T cell receptor beta chains were all read from a single sample in a study of shared clonotypes between healthy human individuals. TCRdb's table, derived via immunoSEQ multiplex PCR, lists solely in-frame clones and lacks some. The sample has some 2,000,000 clones; approximately 95% are singletons. The sample taken for sequencing was naive CD4+ T cells sorted from blood. Described subset: CD45RA+ positively selected. The receptor set was obtained from a man between 18 and 29 years old in good health.

The chain is built from TRBV5-6 and TRBJ1-5, with D perhaps matching TRBD1 (6 bases). The CDR3 loop spans 19 amino acids. Germline-derived CDR1 and CDR2 are SGHDT and YYEEEE. The V end lost 0 bases, the J end lost 2 bases, and 21 bases lay between the germline ends. This CDR3 is CASSLGHGDIRDRNQPQHF. The CDR3 nucleotides read TGTGCCAGCAGCTTGGGTCATGGGGACATACGAGACCGCAATCAGCCCCAGCATTTT.

Note on this clone: A clone one base away is much larger, so this may be a read error. The chain uses TRBV25-1 and TRBJ2-2; possible D gene TRBD1, 6 bases. The V and J ends lost 6 bases and 1 base respectively, with 9 bases between them. CDR1 is MGHDK and CDR2 is SYGVNS in the germline V gene. This CDR3 has 14 residues. DNA for the CDR3: TGTGCCAGCAGACCGACAGGGAACACCGGGGAGCTGTTTTTT. This sequence encodes CASRPTGNTGELFF.

J is TRBJ1-2 and V is TRBV6-5; perhaps TRBD1 as D (6 bases). V lost 6 bases and J 5 bases, leaving 19 bases between the germline ends. Germline lookup yields CDR1 MNHEY and CDR2 SVGAGI. The CDR3 runs to 15 residues. The CDR3 protein is CASRPGGRTGYGYTF. In DNA form, the CDR3 reads TGTGCCAGCAGACCCGGGGGCAGGACGGGGTATGGCTACACCTTC.

In its sample, this clone was seen once. The rearrangement links TRBV21-1 to TRBJ2-5; TRBD1, as called in the table, went unchecked against the DNA. TRBV21-1 is a pseudogene. The CDR3 covers 13 residues. This CDR3 is CASRGQGQETQYF. Here the CDR3 DNA reads TGTGCCAGCAGGGGACAGGGGCAGGAGACCCAGTACTTC.

This chain uses TRBV6-1 with TRBJ1-4, with unresolved D. Trimming pared 0 bases from V and 7 bases from J, leaving 9 bases between. In germline, CDR1 is MNHNS, CDR2 SASEGT. This CDR3 region has 14 residues. As DNA, the CDR3 is TGTGCCAGCAGTGAAGCCGCCTGGGGTGAAAAACTGTTTTTT. Encoded protein: CASSEAAWGEKLFF.

CDR3 amino acids: CASSTREEQYF. The CDR3 nucleotides are TGTGCCAGCAGCACAAGGGAGGAGCAGTACTTC. The chain joins TRBV4-2 to TRBJ2-7, with D perhaps TRBD2 (5 bases). The CDR3 contains 11 residues. The germline gives CDR1 LGHNA, CDR2 YNFKEQ. Between the trimmed V and J ends, which lost 5 bases and 7 bases, there was a span of 9 bases.

A single count supports this clone. The V gene is TRBV14, the J gene TRBJ1-4, with D hard to call. V lost 1 base and J 8 bases, leaving 20 bases between the germline ends. There are 17 residues in the CDR3. CDR1 is SGHDN, CDR2 FVKESK, per germline. The CDR3 region has the DNA TGTGCCAGCAGCCAAGCCGACCGGGCCGACGGAGGGGAAAAACTGTTTTTT. This codes for CASSQADRADGGEKLFF. Full variable domain (outside the CDR3, taken from reference TRBV14 and TRBJ1-4): EAGVTQFPSHSVIEKGQTVTLRCDPISGHDNLYWYRRVMGKEIKFLLHFVKESKQDESGMPNNRFLAERTGGTYSTLKVQPAELEDSGVYFCASSQADRADGGEKLFFGSGTQLSVL.

V gene TRBV9 combines with J gene TRBJ2-3; D could derive from TRBD1 or TRBD2 (5 bases each). The CDR3 is 15 residues long. Germline V gene sequence: CDR1 SGDLS, CDR2 YYNGEE. V was cut by 4 bases and J by 5 bases, with 17 bases left in between. CDR3 nucleotides: TGTGCCAGCAGCACGACTCCGGGGCCCTTAGATACGCAGTATTTT. Residues: CASSTTPGPLDTQYF.

J is TRBJ1-2 and V is TRBV27, with D maybe TRBD1 (6 bases). The CDR3 sequence is 13 residues long. Germline loops: CDR1 MNHEY, CDR2 SMNVEV (reference sequence). V lost 2 bases, J lost 9 bases, and 13 bases lay in between. The CDR3 nucleotides read TGTGCCAGCAGTTTAGAGATTGGGGGGCGCTACACCTTC. This sequence encodes CASSLEIGGRYTF.

This clone was seen once. The V gene is TRBV28, the J gene TRBJ1-1; D remains unclear. CDR1 and CDR2 from the germline V gene are MDHEN and SYDVKM. V was clipped by 1 base and J by 3 bases, with 12 bases between them. The CDR3 is 15 amino acids. CDR3 DNA: TGTGCCAGCAGTTTATCGGGAAGGGAGGACACTGAAGCTTTCTTT. Protein: CASSLSGREDTEAFF. Looking up the rest from reference TRBV28 and TRBJ1-1 gives the full variable domain: DVKVTQSSRYLVKRTGEKVFLECVQDMDHENMFWYRQDPGLGLRLIYFSYDVKMKEKGDIPEGYSVSREKKERFSLILESASTNQTSMYLCASSLSGREDTEAFFGQGTRLTVV.

This clone was found once. V is TRBV7-2 and J is TRBJ2-5, with D tentatively TRBD2 (7 bases). CDR3 size: 15 residues. In germline, CDR1 is SGHTA, CDR2 FQGNSA. Trimming left V 2 bases short and J 4 bases short, with 14 bases between. The CDR3 DNA sequence: TGTGCCAGCAGCTTATACCAGGGGAGGGGAGAGACCCAGTACTTC. This codes for CASSLYQGRGETQYF.

The chain uses TRBV5-4 and TRBJ2-7; D might be TRBD1 or TRBD2, each matching 5 bases. V gave up 4 bases and J gave up 4 bases, with 15 bases separating them. The CDR3 covers 14 residues. The germline CDR1 and CDR2 sequences are SGHNT and YYREEE (reference sequence). CDR3 nucleotides: TGTGCCAGCAGCCCCGCAGGGACCATATACGAGCAGTACTTC. Translating it yields CASSPAGTIYEQYF.

The J gene is TRBJ1-1, the V gene TRBV6-5, with D perhaps matching TRBD1 (5 bases). V was trimmed by 5 bases and J by 5 bases, leaving 18 bases between them. This CDR3 has 15 residues. Germline V lookup: CDR1 MNHEY, CDR2 SVGAGI. DNA for the CDR3: TGTGCCAGCAGTGCCCCTGACGGGGGGGGTACTGAAGCTTTCTTT. The encoded protein is CASSAPDGGGTEAFF.

As regards this clone: Within the sample, other DNA sequences also encode this same CDR3. The chain has TRBV7-9 and TRBJ2-2; D is unclear. The V gene lost 3 bases and the J gene lost 2 bases, with 4 bases spanning the gap. There are 13 residues in the CDR3. Germline assignment: CDR1 SEHNR and CDR2 FQNEAQ (reference sequence). The CDR3 here is CASSFGNTGELFF. DNA of the CDR3: TGTGCCAGCAGCTTTGGCAACACCGGGGAGCTGTTTTTT.

This chain joins TRBV2 and TRBJ2-7; D assignment may be TRBD1 or TRBD2 (5 bases each). The length of the CDR3 is 14 residues. Germline V CDR1 and CDR2: SNHLY, FYNNEI. The V end lost 6 bases, the J end lost 1 base, and 13 bases lay between the germline ends. Written as DNA, the CDR3 is TGTGCCAGCAGCCCCCGGGACGGATCCTACGAGCAGTACTTC. It is translated as CASSPRDGSYEQYF.

The chain carries TRBV19 and TRBJ1-5, with a tentative D call TRBD1 (5 bases). The CDR3 runs to 14 residues. V was trimmed by 4 bases and J by 9 bases, leaving 16 bases between them. Per the germline V gene, CDR1 is LNHDA and CDR2 is SQIVND (reference sequence). CDR3 loop: CASSTRDFVVPQHF. CDR3 sequence (DNA): TGTGCCAGTAGTACCCGGGACTTCGTGGTGCCCCAGCATTTT.

The rearrangement joins TRBV6-1 to TRBJ1-5; D is perhaps TRBD1 (5 bases). This CDR3 has 15 residues. The germline V gene has CDR1 MNHNS and CDR2 SASEGT. The V end was cut by 7 bases, the J end by 0 bases, with 13 bases between. The CDR3 sequence: CASTLRQYSNQPQHF. The CDR3 nucleotides read TGTGCCAGCACCTTGAGACAGTATAGCAATCAGCCCCAGCATTTT.

The rearrangement uses TRBV6-5 and TRBJ1-2; a weak D match, TRBD1 (5 bases). V was clipped by 7 bases and J by 13 bases, with 19 bases between them. The CDR3 is 12 amino acids. CDR1 MNHEY and CDR2 SVGAGI come from the germline V gene. The CDR3 loop is CASITLGGLRTF. In DNA, the CDR3 is TGTGCCAGCATCACCCTCGGGGGTTTGCGCACCTTC.

The chain links TRBV11-1 to TRBJ2-2, with a tentative D call TRBD1 (5 bases). Per germline, CDR1 SGHAT and CDR2 FQDESV (reference sequence). Between the trimmed V and J ends, which lost 4 bases and 4 bases, there was a span of 16 bases. The CDR3 totals 16 residues. The CDR3 DNA reads as TGTGCCAGCAGCTCCCTCCCCAGGGCTTGCACCGGGGAGCTGTTTTTT. It codes for CASSSLPRACTGELFF.

This chain links TRBV5-1 with TRBJ1-6, with D possibly matching TRBD1 (6 bases). The CDR3 length is 15 residues. Germline-derived CDR1 and CDR2 are SGHRS and YFSETQ. The ends were cut back, 0 bases at V and 7 bases at J, with 11 bases in the middle. The CDR3 nucleotides read TGCGCCAGCAGCTTGGCGGACAGCGAGAATTCACCCCTCCACTTT. Its translation is CASSLADSENSPLHF.

V and J are TRBV19 and TRBJ1-6, with D uncertain. Germline loops: CDR1 LNHDA, CDR2 SQIVND (reference sequence). The CDR3 length is 15 residues. V lost 3 bases, J lost 6 bases, and 12 bases lay in between. CDR3 in amino acids: CASSMGSQLNSPLHF. CDR3 DNA sequence: TGTGCCAGTAGTATGGGTAGTCAGCTTAATTCACCCCTCCACTTT.

The rearrangement uses TRBV11-2 and TRBJ2-5; D is uncertain. V lost 0 bases to trimming and J lost 2 bases, with 7 bases between them. Germline V gives CDR1 SGHAT, CDR2 FQNNGV. The CDR3 is 14 amino acids. The CDR3 nucleotides are TGTGCCAGCAGCTTAGATCGGTGGCAAGAGACCCAGTACTTC. This sequence encodes CASSLDRWQETQYF.

The chain employs TRBV7-2 and TRBJ2-3; no reliable D call. This CDR3 region has 14 residues. V was trimmed by 5 bases and J by 0 bases, leaving 9 bases between them. Germline CDR1 and CDR2: SGHTA and FQGNSA. The CDR3 protein is CASSPLPSTDTQYF. CDR3 bases: TGTGCCAGCAGCCCACTCCCCAGCACAGATACGCAGTATTTT. The full variable domain, completed using reference TRBV7-2 and TRBJ2-3, is GAGVSQSPSNKVTEKGKDVELRCDPISGHTALYWYRQSLGQGLEFLIYFQGNSAPDKSGLPSDRFSAERTGGSVSTLTIQRTQQEDSAVYLCASSPLPSTDTQYFGPGTRLTVL.

To note about this clone: Other DNA sequences of this sample code for an identical CDR3. CDR3 in DNA: TGTGCCATCAGCAGGGGGAACACTGAAGCTTTCTTT. This gives the protein CAISRGNTEAFF. V is TRBV10-3 and J is TRBJ1-1; tentative D call: TRBD1 (6 bases). V was trimmed by 6 bases and J by 1 base, leaving 6 bases between them. In germline, CDR1 is ENHRY, CDR2 SYGVKD. This CDR3 spans 12 amino acids.